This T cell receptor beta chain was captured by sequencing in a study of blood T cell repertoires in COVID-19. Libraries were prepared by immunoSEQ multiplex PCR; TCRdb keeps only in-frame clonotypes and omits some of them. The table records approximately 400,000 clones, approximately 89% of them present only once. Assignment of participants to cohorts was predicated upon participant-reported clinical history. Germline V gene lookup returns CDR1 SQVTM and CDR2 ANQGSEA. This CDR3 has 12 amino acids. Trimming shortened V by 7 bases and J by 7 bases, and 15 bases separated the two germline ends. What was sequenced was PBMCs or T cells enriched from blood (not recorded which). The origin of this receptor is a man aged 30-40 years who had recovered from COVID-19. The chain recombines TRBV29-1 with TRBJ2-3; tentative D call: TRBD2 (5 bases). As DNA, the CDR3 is TGCAGCGCCGAGGGCCCGTATTATACGCAGTATTTT. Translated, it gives CSAEGPYYTQYF.